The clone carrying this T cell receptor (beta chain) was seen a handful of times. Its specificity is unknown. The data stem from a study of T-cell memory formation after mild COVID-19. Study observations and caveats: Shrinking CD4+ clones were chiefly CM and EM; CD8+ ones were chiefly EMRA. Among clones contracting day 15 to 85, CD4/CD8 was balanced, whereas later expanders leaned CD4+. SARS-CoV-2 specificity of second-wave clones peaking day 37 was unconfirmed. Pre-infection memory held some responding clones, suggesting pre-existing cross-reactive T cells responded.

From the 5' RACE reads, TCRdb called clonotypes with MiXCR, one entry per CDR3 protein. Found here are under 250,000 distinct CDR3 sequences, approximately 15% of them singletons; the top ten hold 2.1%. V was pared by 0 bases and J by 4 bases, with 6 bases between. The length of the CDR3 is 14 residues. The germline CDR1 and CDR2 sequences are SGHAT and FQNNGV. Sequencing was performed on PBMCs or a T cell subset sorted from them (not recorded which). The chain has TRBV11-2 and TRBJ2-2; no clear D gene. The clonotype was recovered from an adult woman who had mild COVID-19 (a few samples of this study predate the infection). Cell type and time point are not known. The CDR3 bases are TGTGCCAGCAGCTTAGAATACAGCACCGGGGAGCTGTTTTTT. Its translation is CASSLEYSTGELFF.